The 24 T cell receptor beta chains reported below all come from one sample, sequenced in a study of blood T cell repertoires in COVID-19. Here immunoSEQ multiplex PCR was the method, and the copy in TCRdb shows in-frame clones only, minus some. The sample comprises 150,000 or so clones, roughly 90% of which are singletons, and approximately 3.8% rests with the top ten. Sequencing was performed on PBMCs or T cells enriched from blood (not recorded which). The receptors were sampled from a woman between 35 and 50 years old who had been exposed to COVID-19.

The chain combines TRBV5-1 with TRBJ2-1, with 12 bases identical to TRBD2. V lost 3 bases to trimming and J lost 0 bases; unmatched junction nucleotides: 10. Germline lookup yields CDR1 SGHRS and CDR2 YFSETQ. The CDR3 sequence is 19 residues long. CDR3 residues: CASSYRGTSGFSSYNEQFF. CDR3 sequence (DNA): TGCGCCAGCAGCTATAGGGGGACTAGCGGGTTCAGCTCCTACAATGAGCAGTTCTTC.

The chain is built from TRBV27 and TRBJ2-1; 12 bases are a match to TRBD1. With V trimmed by 3 bases and J by 7 bases, 4 bases remained unmatched. Germline V gives CDR1 MNHEY, CDR2 SMNVEV (reference sequence). The CDR3 loop spans 15 amino acids. CDR3 DNA: TGTGCCAGCAGTTTTCCGGGACAGGGGGCTAATGAGCAGTTCTTC. Amino acid sequence: CASSFPGQGANEQFF.

This sequence joins TRBV11-2 and TRBJ1-5; D remains ambiguous. Germline CDR1 reads SGHAT; CDR2 reads FQNNGV. V dropped 3 bases and J dropped 4 bases, with 13 bases sitting between them. CDR3 length: 15 residues. The CDR3 sequence is CASSLGKQRNQPQHF. The CDR3 DNA reads as TGTGCCAGCAGCTTGGGTAAACAGAGAAATCAGCCCCAGCATTTT.

The rearrangement uses TRBV7-6 and TRBJ1-3, with D possibly matching TRBD1 (6 bases). The V and J ends lost 5 bases and 1 base respectively, with 9 bases between them. CDR3 length: 14 residues. The germline V gene encodes CDR1 SGHVS and CDR2 FNYEAQ. CDR3 sequence reads: CASSPGQSGNTIYF. DNA of the CDR3: TGTGCCAGCAGCCCTGGACAGTCTGGAAACACCATATATTTT.

The rearrangement uses TRBV7-9 and TRBJ2-5, with unresolved D. V was trimmed by 1 base and J by 2 bases, leaving 5 bases between them. Germline V gene data show CDR1 as SEHNR and CDR2 as FQNEAQ (reference sequence). The CDR3 spans 13 residues. CDR3 bases: TGTGCCAGCAGCTTAGGTTATCAAGAGACCCAGTACTTC. This translates into CASSLGYQETQYF.

This clone was detected only once. The chain employs TRBV28 and TRBJ2-3, with D possibly TRBD1 on 6 matching bases. The CDR3 contains 13 residues. CDR1 is MDHEN and CDR2 is SYDVKM in the germline V gene. Trimming stripped 4 bases from V and 4 bases from J, with 9 bases between. The CDR3 is CASSSQGSDTQYF. CDR3 sequence (DNA): TGTGCCAGCAGTTCACAGGGTTCAGATACGCAGTATTTT.

V and J are TRBV24-1 and TRBJ2-2; D is possibly TRBD1 (6 bases). Germline V gene lookup returns CDR1 KGHDR and CDR2 SFDVKD. This CDR3 contains 15 residues. The V and J ends lost 4 bases and 1 base respectively, with 9 bases between them. CDR3 residues: CATSDRGQNTGELFF. The CDR3 coding sequence is TGTGCCACCAGTGACCGGGGACAGAACACCGGGGAGCTGTTTTTT.

The V gene is TRBV19, the J gene TRBJ1-3; no firm D call. The CDR3 is 14 amino acids. Deletions cut 5 bases from V and 3 bases from J, with 11 bases between. The germline gives CDR1 LNHDA, CDR2 SQIVND (reference sequence). The CDR3 DNA sequence: TGTGCCAGTAGTCTAACGGAGTATGGAAACACCATATATTTT. Translated: CASSLTEYGNTIYF.

The gene calls are TRBV4-1 and TRBJ1-1; no clear D. This CDR3 comprises 11 residues. The V end lost 3 bases, the J end lost 6 bases, and 5 bases lay between the germline ends. Germline CDR1 MGHRA, CDR2 YSYEKL. The CDR3 is CASSQQAEAFF. The DNA for the CDR3 is TGCGCCAGCAGCCAGCAGGCTGAAGCTTTCTTT.

The V and J genes are TRBV9 and TRBJ2-7, with a tentative D call TRBD2 (6 bases). The germline CDR1 and CDR2 sequences are SGDLS and YYNGEE. CDR3 size: 15 residues. Trimming shortened V by 0 bases and J by 1 base, and 11 bases separated the two germline ends. The CDR3 reads CASSVGIGLSYEQYF. Written as DNA, the CDR3 is TGTGCCAGCAGCGTAGGGATCGGACTATCCTACGAGCAGTACTTC. Full variable domain (outside the CDR3, taken from reference TRBV9 and TRBJ2-7): DSGVTQTPKHLITATGQRVTLRCSPRSGDLSVYWYQQSLDQGLQFLIQYYNGEERAKGNILERFSAQQFPDLHSELNLSSLELGDSALYFCASSVGIGLSYEQYFGPGTRLTVT.

This rearrangement joins TRBV4-1 to TRBJ2-3, with TRBD2 identical over 13 bases. The CDR3 is 20 residues long. Germline CDR1 and CDR2: MGHRA and YSYEKL. V shed 2 bases and J 2 bases; nucleotides not matched to a gene: 13. This chain's CDR3 is CASSQRTSGRGEGFTDTQYF. The CDR3 DNA follows: TGCGCCAGCAGCCAAAGGACTAGCGGGAGAGGAGAGGGTTTCACAGATACGCAGTATTTT.

This clone turned up a few times. This sequence joins TRBV7-2 and TRBJ1-2, with D hard to call. V was trimmed by 2 bases and J by 8 bases, leaving 12 bases between them. There are 13 residues in the CDR3. Germline V gene data show CDR1 as SGHTA and CDR2 as FQGNSA. CDR3 in amino acids: CASSLTTEIGYTF. The CDR3 nucleotides read TGTGCCAGCAGCTTAACAACGGAGATCGGCTACACCTTC.

V gene TRBV19 combines with J gene TRBJ1-5; D remains ambiguous. V lost 7 bases and J lost 2, with 9 bases in between. This CDR3 has 13 amino acids. Per germline, CDR1 LNHDA and CDR2 SQIVND (reference sequence). CDR3 sequence: CASNTKRNQPQHF. Written as DNA, the CDR3 is TGTGCCAGTAACACGAAACGCAATCAGCCCCAGCATTTT.

V usage is TRBV5-4 and J usage is TRBJ1-4; possibly TRBD1 for D (6 bases). V was pared by 1 base and J by 10 bases, with 17 bases between. The CDR3 consists of 15 residues. CDR1 and CDR2 from the germline V gene are SGHNT and YYREEE (reference sequence). The CDR3 region is CASSLLQDIGGKLFF. The DNA for the CDR3 is TGTGCCAGCAGCTTGCTCCAAGATATAGGGGGAAAACTGTTTTTT.

V is TRBV11-2 and J is TRBJ1-1; possibly TRBD1 for D (6 bases). With 5 bases removed from V and 4 bases from J, the gap between germline ends came to 17 bases. CDR1 and CDR2 from the germline V gene are SGHAT and FQNNGV. The CDR3 is made up of 15 amino acids. The CDR3 region has the DNA TGTGCCAGCAGCCCAGCCGACAGGTTTGGCACTGAAGCTTTCTTT. Protein sequence: CASSPADRFGTEAFF. Filled out from reference TRBV11-2 and TRBJ1-1, the complete variable domain reads EAGVAQSPRYKIIEKRQSVAFWCNPISGHATLYWYQQILGQGPKLLIQFQNNGVVDDSQLPKDRFSAERLKGVDSTLKIQPAKLEDSAVYLCASSPADRFGTEAFFGQGTRLTVV.

The V call is TRBV11-2, the J call TRBJ2-7; TRBD2 matches 11 bases. After removal of 5 bases from V and 5 bases from J, the junction contained 8 bases not matched to a gene. Germline V lookup: CDR1 SGHAT, CDR2 FQNNGV. There are 15 residues in the CDR3. The CDR3 nucleotides read TGTGCCAGCAGCCCAGAAAGACTAGCGGGGAACGAGCAGTACTTC. Translating it yields CASSPERLAGNEQYF. The entire variable domain, with the rest obtained from reference TRBV11-2 and TRBJ2-7, is as follows: EAGVAQSPRYKIIEKRQSVAFWCNPISGHATLYWYQQILGQGPKLLIQFQNNGVVDDSQLPKDRFSAERLKGVDSTLKIQPAKLEDSAVYLCASSPERLAGNEQYFGPGTRLTVT.

This clone was seen more than once but under ten times. The chain couples TRBV7-9 to TRBJ1-3; unclear D gene. The V gene's germline CDR1 is SEHNR and CDR2 FQNEAQ (reference sequence). V lost 8 bases and J 2 bases, leaving 10 bases between the germline ends. This CDR3 comprises 13 residues. This CDR3 reads CASFAATGNTIYF. As DNA, the CDR3 is TGTGCCAGCTTCGCGGCAACTGGAAACACCATATATTTT.

This clone appeared a single time. V is TRBV3-1 (or the pseudogene TRBV3-2) and J is TRBJ2-5; 7 nucleotides match TRBD1. Losses at the gene ends were 2 bases for V and 4 bases for J; bases not matched to a gene: 4. The CDR3 contains 14 residues. Germline-derived CDR1 and CDR2 are LGHDT and YNNKEL (reference sequence). The DNA for the CDR3 is TGTGCCAGCAGCCAAAACAGGGGTGGAGAGACCCAGTACTTC. Translation: CASSQNRGGETQYF.

The chain uses TRBV3-1 (or the pseudogene TRBV3-2) and TRBJ2-3; 8 bases are a match to TRBD2. Germline V gene sequence: CDR1 LGHDT, CDR2 YNNKEL (reference sequence). This CDR3 has 16 residues. The V and J ends lost 4 bases and 2 bases, in that order; junction bases with no gene match: 8. This CDR3 is CASSPTGGLVTDTQYF. In nucleotides, the CDR3 is TGTGCCAGCAGCCCTACCGGGGGACTAGTCACAGATACGCAGTATTTT.

This clone has more than one count but fewer than ten. The chain recombines TRBV6-5 with TRBJ2-1, with D possibly matching TRBD1 (5 bases). This CDR3 has 13 residues. Trimming removed 5 bases from V and 8 bases from J, with 13 bases in between. From germline, CDR1 is MNHEY and CDR2 SVGAGI. As DNA, the CDR3 is TGTGCCAGCAGTCCTCTAGGGGATGATGAGCAGTTCTTC. Amino acid sequence: CASSPLGDDEQFF.

The chain is built from TRBV25-1 and TRBJ2-2; a weak D match, TRBD1 (5 bases). CDR3 length: 15 residues. Looked up from germline, CDR1 is MGHDK and CDR2 is SYGVNS. V was clipped by 3 bases and J by 1 base, with 9 bases between them. The CDR3 DNA follows: TGTGCCAGCAGTGAGGTTGACAGGAACACCGGGGAGCTGTTTTTT. Its translation is CASSEVDRNTGELFF.

The rearrangement links TRBV2 to TRBJ2-1; D might be TRBD2 (5 bases). V gave up 5 bases and J gave up 10 bases, with 9 bases separating them. Germline-derived CDR1 and CDR2 are SNHLY and FYNNEI. CDR3 length: 11 residues. Here the CDR3 DNA reads TGTGCCAGCAGTTCGGGCGGGGAGCAGTTCTTC. Protein product: CASSSGGEQFF.

The J gene is TRBJ1-6, the V gene TRBV9; weak D call: TRBD1 (5 bases). The germline CDR1 and CDR2 sequences are SGDLS and YYNGEE. This CDR3 spans 13 amino acids. The V end was cut by 0 bases, the J end by 10 bases, with 8 bases between. The chain's CDR3 is CASSVGGVSPLHF. The CDR3 DNA follows: TGTGCCAGCAGCGTAGGGGGGGTCTCACCCCTCCACTTT.

This chain links TRBV18 with TRBJ2-5, with TRBD2 matching over 11 bases. The germline V gene has CDR1 KGHSH and CDR2 LQKENI. This CDR3 spans 19 amino acids. Trimming took 2 bases from V and 3 from J; bases not matched to a gene: 14. CDR3 nucleotides: TGTGCCAGCTCACCAAGGCCGGGACTAGCGGCTAAATCAGAAGAGACCCAGTACTTC. Its protein is CASSPRPGLAAKSEETQYF.